These T cell receptor beta chains were read from a single sample in a study of response to subunit inactivated influenza vaccine. MiXCR, applied by TCRdb to the RT-PCR reads, yields one record per CDR3 protein. The sample includes hundreds of thousands of distinct CDR3 sequences, over 20% of them seen just once. The sequencing here drew on PBMCs from blood, taken around 22 months after vaccination. These receptors were collected from a man aged 45 to 75 who received an inactivated influenza vaccine. Both conserved end residues are part of each CDR3. The D gene is left open where the match is weak. Size is omitted from some rows. Given values are once, few, many or a class for expanded clones.

abundance: few
len: 15
v_gene: TRBV14
d_gene: TRBD1
j_gene: TRBJ1-2
CDR3nt: TGTGCCAGCAGCCCTTTACCCAGGGGGAGCTATGGCTACACCTTC
CDR3aa: CASSPLPRGSYGYTF

abundance: .
len: 14
v_gene: TRBV5-1
d_gene: .
j_gene: TRBJ1-5
CDR3nt: TGCGCCAGCGCCCTGGACCCAAGCTCTGGACCCCAGCATTTT
CDR3aa: CASALDPSSGPQHF

abundance: .
len: 13
v_gene: TRBV6-2/TRBV6-3
d_gene: .
j_gene: TRBJ2-7
CDR3nt: TGTGCCAGCAGTTATCTGGCAGCCTACGAGCAGTACTTC
CDR3aa: CASSYLAAYEQYF

abundance: .
len: 15
v_gene: TRBV7-9
d_gene: .
j_gene: TRBJ2-5
CDR3nt: TGTGCCAGCAGCCTCGACAGAGTAAGCCAAGAGACCCAGTACTTC
CDR3aa: CASSLDRVSQETQYF

abundance: few
len: 15
v_gene: TRBV5-1
d_gene: TRBD1
j_gene: TRBJ2-7
CDR3nt: TGCGCCAGCAGGGCTGGGACAGGGGACTCCTACGAGCAGTACTTC
CDR3aa: CASRAGTGDSYEQYF

abundance: .
len: 16
v_gene: TRBV10-3
d_gene: TRBD1
j_gene: TRBJ2-7
CDR3nt: TGTGCCATCAGTTCGAAGCCGGGACAGGCGAACTACGAGCAGTACTTC
CDR3aa: CAISSKPGQANYEQYF

abundance: .
len: 17
v_gene: TRBV7-2
d_gene: TRBD2
j_gene: TRBJ2-2
CDR3nt: TGTGCCAGCAGCTTAGTACCTAGCGGGGGGGGTACCGGGGAGCTGTTTTTT
CDR3aa: CASSLVPSGGGTGELFF

abundance: .
len: 15
v_gene: TRBV12-3/TRBV12-4
d_gene: .
j_gene: TRBJ1-1
CDR3nt: TGTGCCAGCAGTATTAACGCGGCCCTGAACACTGAAGCTTTCTTT
CDR3aa: CASSINAALNTEAFF

abundance: few
len: 13
v_gene: TRBV7-2
d_gene: .
j_gene: TRBJ2-7
CDR3nt: TGTGCCAGCAGCCCAACCCAGAATTACGAGCAGTACTTC
CDR3aa: CASSPTQNYEQYF

abundance: many
len: 13
v_gene: TRBV12-3/TRBV12-4
d_gene: .
j_gene: TRBJ1-4
CDR3nt: TGTGCCAGCAGTCCCTCAGGGAGTGAAAAACTGTTTTTT
CDR3aa: CASSPSGSEKLFF

abundance: few
len: 15
v_gene: TRBV5-8
d_gene: .
j_gene: TRBJ1-2
CDR3nt: TGTGCCAGCAGCTTCGGAACTACCAGGGCTGGTGGCTACACCTTC
CDR3aa: CASSFGTTRAGGYTF

abundance: .
len: 14
v_gene: TRBV2
d_gene: .
j_gene: TRBJ1-5
CDR3nt: TGTGCCAGCAGGGCGGCACAGCTCAATCAGCCCCAGCATTTT
CDR3aa: CASRAAQLNQPQHF

abundance: .
len: 15
v_gene: TRBV11-2
d_gene: .
j_gene: TRBJ1-5
CDR3nt: TGTGCCAGCAGCCCCAGCGCTCTTAGCAATCAGCCCCAGCATTTT
CDR3aa: CASSPSALSNQPQHF

abundance: .
len: 18
v_gene: TRBV28
d_gene: TRBD1
j_gene: TRBJ1-2
CDR3nt: TGTGCCAGCAGTCCCCGAAAGGGGGCAGGCCCCCTTAACTATGGCTACACCTTC
CDR3aa: CASSPRKGAGPLNYGYTF

abundance: .
len: 15
v_gene: TRBV29-1
d_gene: TRBD1
j_gene: TRBJ2-5
CDR3nt: TGCAGCGTTGAAGAGTGGGGACAGGGCCAAGAGACCCAGTACTTC
CDR3aa: CSVEEWGQGQETQYF

abundance: .
len: 15
v_gene: TRBV5-1
d_gene: TRBD1
j_gene: TRBJ2-7
CDR3nt: TGCGCCAGCACCTCGACGGGACAGGGAGGCTACGAGCAGTACTTC
CDR3aa: CASTSTGQGGYEQYF

abundance: .
len: 16
v_gene: TRBV6-5
d_gene: TRBD2
j_gene: TRBJ2-3
CDR3nt: TGTGCCAGCAGTTACGATATTAGCGGGGGCACAGATACGCAGTATTTT
CDR3aa: CASSYDISGGTDTQYF

abundance: few
len: 17
v_gene: TRBV9
d_gene: TRBD1
j_gene: TRBJ1-1
CDR3nt: TGTGCCAGCAGCGTCGCCGGGACAGACCCCATGAACACTGAAGCTTTCTTT
CDR3aa: CASSVAGTDPMNTEAFF

abundance: few
len: 13
v_gene: TRBV7-2
d_gene: .
j_gene: TRBJ2-2
CDR3nt: TGTGCCAGCAGCCTCAAACGGATCGGGGAGCTGTTTTTT
CDR3aa: CASSLKRIGELFF

abundance: few
len: 15
v_gene: TRBV7-2
d_gene: TRBD1
j_gene: TRBJ2-3
CDR3nt: TGTGCCAGCAGCTTCCGGGACAGAGGCACAGATACGCAGTATTTT
CDR3aa: CASSFRDRGTDTQYF

abundance: .
len: 18
v_gene: TRBV12-3/TRBV12-4
d_gene: TRBD2
j_gene: TRBJ2-3
CDR3nt: TGTGCCAGCAGCCGCGGACTAGCGGGGGCCCCCGGGACAGATACGCAGTATTTT
CDR3aa: CASSRGLAGAPGTDTQYF

abundance: .
len: 16
v_gene: TRBV21-1
d_gene: .
j_gene: TRBJ2-4
CDR3nt: TGTGCCAGCAGCAAAGTCAGGGGGCAAGATGTTGGCATTCAGTACTTC
CDR3aa: CASSKVRGQDVGIQYF

abundance: .
len: 12
v_gene: TRBV30
d_gene: .
j_gene: TRBJ1-1
CDR3nt: TGTGCCTGGAGTGTAAGGAACACTGAAGCTTTCTTT
CDR3aa: CAWSVRNTEAFF

abundance: .
len: 14
v_gene: TRBV6-5
d_gene: .
j_gene: TRBJ1-1
CDR3nt: TGTGCCAGCAGTTCCGGACGGGCCCGCACTGAAGCTTTCTTT
CDR3aa: CASSSGRARTEAFF

abundance: many
len: 16
v_gene: TRBV6-5
d_gene: .
j_gene: TRBJ1-1
CDR3nt: TGTGCCAGCAGTTATAGTTCCGGGTTATGGAACACTGAAGCTTTCTTT
CDR3aa: CASSYSSGLWNTEAFF

abundance: .
len: 14
v_gene: TRBV7-9
d_gene: TRBD1
j_gene: TRBJ1-2
CDR3nt: TGTGCCAGCAGCACTATGGGGGACAGGGCTGGCTACACCTTC
CDR3aa: CASSTMGDRAGYTF

abundance: .
len: 14
v_gene: TRBV20-1
d_gene: TRBD1
j_gene: TRBJ1-6
CDR3nt: TGCAGTGCTAGATCCGGGACAGGGTTCTCACCCCTCCACTTT
CDR3aa: CSARSGTGFSPLHF

abundance: .
len: 13
v_gene: TRBV18
d_gene: .
j_gene: TRBJ2-5
CDR3nt: TGTGCCAGCTCACCGATCGGGGGAGAGACCCAGTACTTC
CDR3aa: CASSPIGGETQYF